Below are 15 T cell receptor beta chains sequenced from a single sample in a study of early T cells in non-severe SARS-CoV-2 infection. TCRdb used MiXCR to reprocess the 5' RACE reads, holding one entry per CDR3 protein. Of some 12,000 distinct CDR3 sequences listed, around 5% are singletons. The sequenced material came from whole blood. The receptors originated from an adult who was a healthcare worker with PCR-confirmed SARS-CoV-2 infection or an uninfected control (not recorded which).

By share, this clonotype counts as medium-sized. The CDR3 loop reads CASSPDREYGYTF. CDR3 DNA sequence: TGTGCCAGCTCACCGGACAGGGAGTATGGCTACACCTTC. The chain links TRBV18 to TRBJ1-2, with 8 bases lining up with TRBD1. CDR1 KGHSH and CDR2 LQKENI come from the germline V gene. V shed 3 bases, J shed 5 bases, and the junction held 2 bases outside the gene matches. This CDR3 is built from 13 residues. Combining the CDR3 with reference TRBV18 and TRBJ1-2 gives the whole variable domain NAGVMQNPRHLVRRRGQEARLRCSPMKGHSHVYWYRQLPEEGLKFMVYLQKENIIDESGMPKERFSAEFPKEGPSILRIQQVVRGDSAAYFCASSPDREYGYTFGSGTRLTVV.

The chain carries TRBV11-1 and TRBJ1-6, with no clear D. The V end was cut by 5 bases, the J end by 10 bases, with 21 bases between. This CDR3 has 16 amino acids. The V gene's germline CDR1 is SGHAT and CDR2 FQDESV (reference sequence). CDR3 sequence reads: CASSPRPSGGWSPLHF. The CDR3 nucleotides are TGTGCCAGCAGCCCACGGCCGTCAGGAGGCTGGTCACCCCTCCACTTT.

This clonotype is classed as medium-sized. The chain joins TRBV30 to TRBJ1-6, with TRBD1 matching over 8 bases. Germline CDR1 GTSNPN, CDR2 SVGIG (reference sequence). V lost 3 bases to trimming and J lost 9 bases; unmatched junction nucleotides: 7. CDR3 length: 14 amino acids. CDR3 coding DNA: TGTGCCTGGAGAAAGGACAGGGAGAGTTCACCCCTCCACTTT. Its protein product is CAWRKDRESSPLHF.

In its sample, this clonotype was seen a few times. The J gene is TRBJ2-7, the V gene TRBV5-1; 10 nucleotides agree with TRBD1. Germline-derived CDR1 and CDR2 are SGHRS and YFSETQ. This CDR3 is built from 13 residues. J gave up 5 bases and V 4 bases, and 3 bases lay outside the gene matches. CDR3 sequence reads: CASSRDRGDEQYF. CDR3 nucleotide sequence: TGCGCCAGCAGCCGGGACAGGGGCGACGAGCAGTACTTC.

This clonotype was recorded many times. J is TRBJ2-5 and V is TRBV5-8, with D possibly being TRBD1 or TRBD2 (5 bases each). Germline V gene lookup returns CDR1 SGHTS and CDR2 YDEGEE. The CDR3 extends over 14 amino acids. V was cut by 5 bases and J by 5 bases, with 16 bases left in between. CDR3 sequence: CASRRDPLAETQYF. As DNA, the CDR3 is TGTGCCAGCAGAAGGGACCCACTTGCCGAGACCCAGTACTTC.

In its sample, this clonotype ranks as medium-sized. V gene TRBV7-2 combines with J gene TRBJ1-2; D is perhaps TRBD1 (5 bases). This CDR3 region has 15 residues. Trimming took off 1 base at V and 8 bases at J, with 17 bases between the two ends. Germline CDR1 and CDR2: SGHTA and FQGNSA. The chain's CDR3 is CASSLEGRALGGYTF. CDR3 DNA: TGTGCCAGCAGCTTAGAGGGCAGGGCCCTCGGGGGCTACACCTTC.

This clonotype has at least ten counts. CDR3 coding DNA: TGCGCCAGCAGCATAGCCGGGACGAACACCGGGGAGCTGTTTTTT. This translates into CASSIAGTNTGELFF. The chain carries TRBV5-1 and TRBJ2-2; the D gene is possibly TRBD2 (5 bases). Germline CDR1 and CDR2: SGHRS and YFSETQ. Trimming removed 4 bases at V and 0 bases at J, with 10 bases between. The CDR3 contains 15 residues.

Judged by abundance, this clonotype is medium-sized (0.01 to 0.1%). The CDR3 DNA reads TGTGCAGTGTCTAGCGGGGCAAATCGGGGGGACCAGTACTTC. Translating it yields CAVSSGANRGDQYF. The chain combines TRBV6-5 with TRBJ2-5; 9 bases match TRBD2. The CDR3 has 14 residues. Germline CDR1 and CDR2: MNHEY and SVGAGI.

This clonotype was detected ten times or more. This CDR3 is CSADPGQRLPQHF. DNA for the CDR3: TGCAGTGCTGATCCGGGACAGAGGTTGCCCCAGCATTTT. The chain links TRBV20-1 to TRBJ1-5, with 7 nucleotides matching TRBD1. With 5 bases clipped from V and 9 bases from J, the junction kept 10 bases outside the gene matches. This CDR3 has 13 amino acids. Germline assignment: CDR1 DFQATT and CDR2 SNEGSKA (reference sequence).

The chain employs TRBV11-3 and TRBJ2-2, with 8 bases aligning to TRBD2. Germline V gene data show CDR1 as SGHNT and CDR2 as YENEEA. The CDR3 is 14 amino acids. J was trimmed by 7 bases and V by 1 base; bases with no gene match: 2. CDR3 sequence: CASSLVGTSGELFF. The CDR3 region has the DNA TGTGCCAGCAGCTTAGTGGGGACTAGCGGGGAGCTGTTTTTT.

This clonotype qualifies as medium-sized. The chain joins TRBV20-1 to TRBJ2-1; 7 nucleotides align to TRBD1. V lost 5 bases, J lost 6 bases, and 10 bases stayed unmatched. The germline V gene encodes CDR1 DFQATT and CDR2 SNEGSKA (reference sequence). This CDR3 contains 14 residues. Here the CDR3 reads CSAERQGWGNEQFF. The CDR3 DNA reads TGCAGTGCTGAAAGACAGGGATGGGGCAATGAGCAGTTCTTC.

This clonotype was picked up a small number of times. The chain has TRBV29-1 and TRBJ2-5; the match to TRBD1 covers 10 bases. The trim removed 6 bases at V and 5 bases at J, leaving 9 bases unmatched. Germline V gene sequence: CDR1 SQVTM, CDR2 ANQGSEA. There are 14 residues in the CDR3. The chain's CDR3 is CSVPGQGLMETQYF. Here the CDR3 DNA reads TGCAGCGTGCCGGGACAGGGGCTTATGGAGACCCAGTACTTC.

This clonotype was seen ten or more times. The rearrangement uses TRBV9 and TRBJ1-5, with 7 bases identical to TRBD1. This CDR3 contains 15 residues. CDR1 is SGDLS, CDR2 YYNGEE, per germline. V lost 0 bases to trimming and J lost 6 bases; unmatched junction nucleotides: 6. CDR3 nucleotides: TGTGCCAGCAGCGTAGTTAGACAGGGTGGTCAGCCCCAGCATTTT. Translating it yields CASSVVRQGGQPQHF.

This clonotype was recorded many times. In DNA, the CDR3 is TGCGCCAGCAGCCGGGACGGGACAGGGGGCTTGGGGACCACTGAAGCTTTCTTT. Protein: CASSRDGTGGLGTTEAFF. The V call is TRBV5-1, the J call TRBJ1-1, with 12 bases matching TRBD1. V was clipped by 4 bases and J by 4 bases; unmatched bases: 14. The CDR3 runs to 18 residues. Germline CDR1 and CDR2: SGHRS and YFSETQ. Full variable domain (missing parts from reference TRBV5-1 and TRBJ1-1): KAGVTQTPRYLIKTRGQQVTLSCSPISGHRSVSWYQQTPGQGLQFLFEYFSETQRNKGNFPGRFSGRQFSNSRSEMNVSTLELGDSALYLCASSRDGTGGLGTTEAFFGQGTRLTVV.

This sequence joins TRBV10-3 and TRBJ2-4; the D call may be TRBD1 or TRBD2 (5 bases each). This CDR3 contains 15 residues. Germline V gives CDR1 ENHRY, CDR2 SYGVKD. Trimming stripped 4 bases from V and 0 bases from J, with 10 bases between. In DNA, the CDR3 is TGTGCCATCAGTGGAGGGGACGCAGCCAAAAACATTCAGTACTTC. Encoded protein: CAISGGDAAKNIQYF.